Sequencing of this T cell receptor beta chain was carried out in a study of CD8 T cells in ankylosing spondylitis. There are 15 residues in the CDR3. Trimming pared 6 bases from V and 6 bases from J, leaving 18 bases between. Germline CDR1 reads LNHNV; CDR2 reads YYDKDF (reference sequence). General study results and limits: The study looked at matched synovial fluid samples from ankylosing spondylitis patients. Disease-linked clones were reported to be significantly enriched there.

TCRdb itself ran the 5' RACE reads through MiXCR, one entry per CDR3 protein. Among 40,000 or so distinct CDR3 sequences, around 10% were seen once, and the ten largest hold about 1.4%. With regard to this clonotype: Its antigen is unknown.

This receptor was taken from a male donor with ankylosing spondylitis or in good health (not recorded which). The sequenced sample was blood, either unsorted or a sorted T cell fraction (not recorded which). The rearrangement links TRBV15 to TRBJ1-5; D perhaps matches TRBD1 (5 bases). The CDR3 region is CATRGSGALGQPQHF. The CDR3 DNA reads TGTGCCACCAGGGGCTCCGGGGCTCTAGGTCAGCCCCAGCATTTT.